This TCR beta chain was captured in a study of OX40 agonist ivuxolimab in advanced cancers. Germline CDR1 is MNHEY and CDR2 is SVGAGI. There are 13 residues in the CDR3. Trimming pared 5 bases from V and 4 bases from J, leaving 12 bases between. Only in-frame clones appear in the TCRdb table, and some are missing; sequencing was by immunoSEQ multiplex PCR. The data hold some 86,000 clones, with approximately 92% observed a single time. The chain combines TRBV6-5 with TRBJ2-7; D might be TRBD1 (6 bases). The sequence was collected from an adult with an advanced solid tumor such as melanoma, head and neck, liver or kidney cancer. Sequencing was performed on CD4+ or CD8+ T cells sorted from blood, taken in a trial of the OX40 agonist ivuxolimab. Written as DNA, the CDR3 is TGTGCCAGCAGTAAACGACAGGATTACGAGCAGTACTTC. Translation: CASSKRQDYEQYF.